This T cell receptor beta chain was sequenced for a study of T cells expressing NK-cell markers. Study as a whole: Cells sorted as CD3+CD56+NKG2C+, CD3+CD56+NKG2C- and CD3+CD56-NKG2C+ T cells supplied the TCR beta repertoires.

Study results and limitations: NKG2C+ dominant clonotype frequencies in roughly six donors were roughly 1.0-7.5% of CD8+ T cells.

A note on this clonotype: Its antigen is undetermined.

Using the 5' RACE reads, TCRdb records one entry per CDR3 protein without DNA. The sample holds some 450,000 distinct CDR3 sequences. CDR1 and CDR2 (germline): SGHNT, YYREEE (reference sequence). This CDR3 contains 15 residues. The chain recombines TRBV5-4 with TRBJ2-4; TCRdb picks TRBD1, but there is no DNA to check that call. The TCR sequence derives from a woman aged 18 to 69 in good health. The sequencing sample was made of blood T cells: a sorted CD56 or NKG2C T cell subset, CD4+ or CD8+ T cells, or bulk PBMC T cells (not recorded which). CDR3 sequence: CASSTGPGTENIQYF.